A selection of T cell receptor beta chains follows, all from one sample in a study of technical replicates of blood from a few donors. Data came from immunoSEQ multiplex PCR; TCRdb stores just in-frame clones and leaves some out. The sample lists tens of thousands of clones, approximately 84% seen once, with 5% to 6.5% in the top ten. Sequenced material: PBMCs. The receptor set was obtained from a human donor in good health. Some clones in this sample may be carry-over from other donors' samples. Both conserved end residues are part of each CDR3. A D gene is named only where the DNA matches it firmly. A clone size is listed for some rows: how often the clone was seen (once, few, many), or a class if it is expanded.

j_call,d_call,v_call,clone_size,cdr3_nt,cdr3_aa
TRBJ1-6,TRBD1,TRBV10-3,NA,TGTGCCATCAGTCCCCGACAGGGGGAAGGTTCACCCCTCCACTTT,CAISPRQGEGSPLHF
TRBJ2-1,TRBD1,TRBV11-1,NA,TGTGCCAGCAGCCTGACTCGACAGGGGGCGCATCTTGAGCAGTTCTTC,CASSLTRQGAHLEQFF
TRBJ1-4,NA,TRBV5-1,once,TGCGCCAGCAGAAACAGGGAGGGTAATGAAAAACTGTTTTTT,CASRNREGNEKLFF
TRBJ1-1,TRBD1,TRBV19,NA,TGTGCCATCAAAGACAGGGGGCTTAGCACTGAAGCTTTCTTT,CAIKDRGLSTEAFF
TRBJ2-7,TRBD1,TRBV4-3,NA,TGCGCCAGCAGCCATGGGACAGGGAATTTTTACGAGCAGTACTTC,CASSHGTGNFYEQYF
TRBJ2-7,NA,TRBV4-2,NA,TGTGCCAGCAGCGAGACTTACGAGCAGTACTTC,CASSETYEQYF
TRBJ2-1,NA,TRBV7-6,NA,TGTGCCAGCAGCTTATTCGGGGAAGGGCAGTTCTTC,CASSLFGEGQFF
TRBJ1-2,NA,TRBV9,NA,TGTGCCAGCAGCGTATCGAGAGGACAGAGTAACTATGGCTACACCTTC,CASSVSRGQSNYGYTF
TRBJ2-2,TRBD2,TRBV30,NA,TGTGCCTGGAGTGTCGTTTTTTTTCGCGGGAGGGCCTGGGTCGGGGAGCTGTTTTTT,CAWSVVFFRGRAWVGELFF
TRBJ1-2,TRBD1,TRBV27,NA,TGTGCCAGCAGTCCCTCCGACAACAGGGGGTACTATGGCTACACCTTC,CASSPSDNRGYYGYTF
TRBJ2-5,TRBD1,TRBV7-2,once,TGTGCCAGCAGCTTACAGGGGGCGCATGGGACCCAGTACTTC,CASSLQGAHGTQYF
TRBJ2-2,TRBD1,TRBV6-1,NA,TGTGCCGGAACCGGGACAGCTAACACCGGGGAGCTGTTTTTT,CAGTGTANTGELFF
TRBJ1-1,NA,TRBV5-6,NA,TGTGCCAGCAGCTTGGGACGGGGGACTGAAGCTTTCTTT,CASSLGRGTEAFF
TRBJ2-2,NA,TRBV9,once,TGTGCCAGCAGCGGGACTGGGGCCGGGGAGCTGTTTTTT,CASSGTGAGELFF
TRBJ2-5,TRBD1,TRBV7-2,NA,TGTGCCAGCAGCGCAAGACAGGGGAGGACGGAGACCCAGTACTTC,CASSARQGRTETQYF
TRBJ2-1,TRBD2,TRBV5-4,NA,TGTGCCAGCAGCCCACTAGCGGCCGGGGGTAGCAATGAGCAGTTCTTC,CASSPLAAGGSNEQFF
TRBJ1-1,NA,TRBV5-5,NA,TGTGCCAGCAGCTCGGGGGGCGGCACTGAAGCTTTCTTT,CASSSGGGTEAFF
TRBJ2-7,NA,TRBV18,few,TGTGCCAGCTCACCCCCAGCGGGTACCAACGAGCAGTACTTC,CASSPPAGTNEQYF
TRBJ1-1,NA,TRBV11-2,NA,TGTGCCAGCAGCTTAATGGGGGGAAACACTGAAGCTTTCTTT,CASSLMGGNTEAFF
TRBJ1-1,NA,TRBV6-6,NA,TGTGCCAGCAGTACTCCCCCCTACCACGGAGACACTGAAGCTTTCTTT,CASSTPPYHGDTEAFF
TRBJ1-6,TRBD1,TRBV30,NA,TGTGCCTGGAGTATCCCAGGGGGCAGGTCACCCCTCCACTTT,CAWSIPGGRSPLHF
TRBJ2-7,TRBD2,TRBV6-5,NA,TGTGCCAGCAGTTACGCGGGGGGGTCTTCCTACGAGCAGTACTTC,CASSYAGGSSYEQYF
TRBJ1-3,NA,TRBV6-1,NA,TGTGCCAGCAGTGAGAGGACTGCGACAAACACCATATATTTT,CASSERTATNTIYF